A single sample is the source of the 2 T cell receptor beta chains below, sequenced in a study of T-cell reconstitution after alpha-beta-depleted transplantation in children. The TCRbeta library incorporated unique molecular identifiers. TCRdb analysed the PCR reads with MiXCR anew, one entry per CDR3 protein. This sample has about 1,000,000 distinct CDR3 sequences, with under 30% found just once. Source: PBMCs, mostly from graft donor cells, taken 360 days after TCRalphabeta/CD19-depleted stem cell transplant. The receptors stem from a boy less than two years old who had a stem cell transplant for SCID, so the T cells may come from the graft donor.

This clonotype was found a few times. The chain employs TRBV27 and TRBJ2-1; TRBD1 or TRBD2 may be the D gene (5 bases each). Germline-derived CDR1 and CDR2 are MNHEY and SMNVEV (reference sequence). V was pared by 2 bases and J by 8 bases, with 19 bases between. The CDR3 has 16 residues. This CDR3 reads CASSLAWSGTGDEQFF. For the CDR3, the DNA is TGTGCCAGCAGTTTAGCCTGGTCAGGGACGGGCGATGAGCAGTTCTTC.

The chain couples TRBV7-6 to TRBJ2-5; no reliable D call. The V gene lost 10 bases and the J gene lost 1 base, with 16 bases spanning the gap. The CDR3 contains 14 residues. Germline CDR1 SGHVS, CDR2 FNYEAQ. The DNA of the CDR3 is TGTGCCACCGGACCTAGGCCCACCCAAGAGACCCAGTACTTC. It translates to CATGPRPTQETQYF.